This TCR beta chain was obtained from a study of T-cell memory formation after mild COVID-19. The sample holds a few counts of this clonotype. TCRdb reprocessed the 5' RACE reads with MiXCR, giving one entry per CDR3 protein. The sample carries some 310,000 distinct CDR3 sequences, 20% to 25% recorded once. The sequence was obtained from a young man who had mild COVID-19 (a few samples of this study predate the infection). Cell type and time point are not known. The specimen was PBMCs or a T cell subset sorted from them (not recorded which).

The CDR3 loop reads CASSQDVDQPQHF. The CDR3 coding sequence is TGCGCCAGCAGCCAAGATGTAGATCAGCCCCAGCATTTT. This chain links TRBV4-1 with TRBJ1-5; D unclear. The CDR3 loop spans 13 amino acids. V lost 0 bases and J lost 5, with 5 bases in between. Germline CDR1 MGHRA, CDR2 YSYEKL.